What follows is one T cell receptor (beta chain) and its context. Its antigen is undetermined. This sample was taken from a study of cytomegalovirus exposure and HLA in healthy donors. Study-wide context: The roughly 120 validation repertoires, a later analysis reported, used the same platform as the 666 first-cohort repertoires. Findings and limits, study-wide: In vitro work confirmed that three CMV-associated chains recognize CMV antigens.

The assay was immunoSEQ multiplex PCR, and TCRdb's table has in-frame clones only and misses some. The sample shows around 170,000 clones, roughly 85% of them seen only once. The sequence derives from a man aged 18 to 30 in good health and CMV-seropositive. The sequenced sample was PBMCs.

CDR3 residues: CASKQATDTQYF. CDR3 nucleotides: TGTGCCAGCAAACAGGCCACAGATACGCAGTATTTT. This sequence joins TRBV2 and TRBJ2-3; D is possibly TRBD1 (5 bases). Trimming took 7 bases from V and 2 from J, leaving 7 bases between them. Germline V gene sequence: CDR1 SNHLY, CDR2 FYNNEI. CDR3 length: 12 residues.